One and the same sample provided the 20 T cell receptor beta chains below, sequenced in a study of blood T cell repertoires in COVID-19. Method: immunoSEQ multiplex PCR; TCRdb's copy keeps in-frame clones and lacks some. The sample has under 150,000 clones, roughly four fifths seen once. The sample comprised PBMCs or T cells enriched from blood (not recorded which). Receptor source: a man aged 30-40 years who had recovered from COVID-19.

In regard to this clone: A junction boundary mismatches the germline segment, possibly from a read error. The chain employs TRBV3-1 (or the pseudogene TRBV3-2) and TRBJ2-1; the match to TRBD2 covers 8 bases. The length of the CDR3 is 15 residues. CDR1 and CDR2 (germline): LGHDT, YNNKEL (reference sequence). CDR3 region: CASSQGSGAGGPLLF. The CDR3 DNA sequence: TGTGCCAGCAGCCAGGGCTCGGGGGCGGGGGGACCCTTGCTCTTC.

V and J are TRBV30 and TRBJ2-7, with TRBD1 as a possible D gene (5 bases). Germline V gene sequence: CDR1 GTSNPN, CDR2 SVGIG (reference sequence). CDR3 length equals 13 residues. Trimming left V 2 bases short and J 7 bases short, with 15 bases between. The CDR3 bases are TGTGCCTGGAGTAGGGGTCCCAAGGAGGAGCAGTACTTC. Translated, it gives CAWSRGPKEEQYF.

The chain joins TRBV3-1 (or the pseudogene TRBV3-2) to TRBJ1-1; the D is unclear. The CDR3 is 14 amino acids. Germline CDR1 LGHDT, CDR2 YNNKEL (reference sequence). The V gene lost 4 bases and the J gene lost 1 base, with 10 bases spanning the gap. CDR3 nucleotide sequence: TGTGCCAGCAGCCCCCGAAACACGAACACTGAAGCTTTCTTT. Encoded protein: CASSPRNTNTEAFF.

This clone was seen only once. The same CDR3 can be traced to other DNA sequences in this sample. The gene calls are TRBV20-1 and TRBJ1-3; D call uncertain. The CDR3 totals 11 residues. Germline V gene data show CDR1 as DFQATT and CDR2 as SNEGSKA (reference sequence). Trimming took off 6 bases at V and 2 bases at J, with 5 bases between the two ends. The CDR3 region is CSAPAGNTIYF. The CDR3 nucleotides read TGCAGTGCCCCAGCTGGAAACACCATATATTTT.

The genes are TRBV28 and TRBJ2-7; 10 bases fit TRBD2. This CDR3 comprises 15 residues. Per germline, CDR1 MDHEN and CDR2 SYDVKM. Germline trimming cut 1 base from V and 1 base from J; bases unmatched to any gene: 1. The CDR3 is CASSLLTSGSYEQYF. As DNA, the CDR3 is TGTGCCAGCAGTTTATTGACTAGCGGGTCCTACGAGCAGTACTTC.

To note about this clone: At one end, the junction sequence differs from germline, possibly due to a read error. The chain uses TRBV24-1 and TRBJ2-3, with 10 bases fitting TRBD2. Germline CDR1 is KGHDR and CDR2 is SFDVKD. The CDR3 extends over 15 amino acids. DNA for the CDR3: TGTGCCACCGGTGATAGCGGGGGGATCACAGATACGCAGTATTTT. Residues: CATGDSGGITDTQYF.

The chain uses TRBV29-1 and TRBJ2-5; tentative D call: TRBD2 (5 bases). Germline CDR1 is SQVTM and CDR2 is ANQGSEA. Trimming shortened V by 1 base and J by 6 bases, and 12 bases separated the two germline ends. CDR3 length equals 13 residues. CDR3: CSVEVAGVKTQYF. The DNA of the CDR3 is TGCAGCGTTGAAGTTGCGGGTGTAAAGACCCAGTACTTC.

The chain carries TRBV7-3 and TRBJ2-2, with TRBD1 as a possible D gene (7 bases). Germline loops: CDR1 SGHTA, CDR2 FQGTGA. CDR3 length equals 17 residues. Trimming removed 0 bases from V and 7 bases from J, with 18 bases in between. CDR3 bases: TGTGCCAGCAGCTTAACGTCGAGTAGGGGGCGGGACGGGGAGCTGTTTTTT. Its translation is CASSLTSSRGRDGELFF.

The genes are TRBV30 and TRBJ1-2; maybe TRBD1 (5 bases). The germline V gene has CDR1 GTSNPN and CDR2 SVGIG (reference sequence). The CDR3 totals 13 residues. Trimming took 0 bases from V and 4 from J, leaving 9 bases between them. CDR3 DNA: TGTGCCTGGAGTGTAGTAAGGGGCTATGGCTACACCTTC. It yields the protein CAWSVVRGYGYTF.

V and J are TRBV6-5 and TRBJ1-3; D possibly corresponds to TRBD1 (5 bases). Trimming took off 8 bases at V and 2 bases at J, with 16 bases between the two ends. Looked up from germline, CDR1 is MNHEY and CDR2 is SVGAGI. The CDR3 runs to 15 residues. In DNA form, the CDR3 reads TGTGCCAGCGGGGGATGGGGGGTTACTGGAAACACCATATATTTT. This gives the protein CASGGWGVTGNTIYF.

V gene TRBV7-9 combines with J gene TRBJ1-4, with TRBD1 matching over 8 bases. CDR1 and CDR2 (germline): SEHNR, FQNEAQ (reference sequence). This CDR3 is 13 amino acids long. J gave up 8 bases and V 4 bases, and 3 bases lay outside the gene matches. The CDR3 nucleotides read TGTGCCAGCAGCTCTACAGGGGGGGAAAAACTGTTTTTT. Translated, it gives CASSSTGGEKLFF.

V is TRBV5-4 and J is TRBJ1-2; tentative D call: TRBD1 (6 bases). V dropped 4 bases and J dropped 6 bases, with 13 bases sitting between them. Germline V CDR1 and CDR2: SGHNT, YYREEE (reference sequence). CDR3 length equals 13 residues. The CDR3 bases are TGTGCCAGCAGCGTACAGGGTTTGGATGGCTACACCTTC. It specifies CASSVQGLDGYTF.

This clone was observed once. The chain employs TRBV10-2 and TRBJ2-5; no definite D call. With 2 bases removed from V and 4 bases from J, the gap between germline ends came to 5 bases. From germline, CDR1 is WSHSY and CDR2 SAAADI. The CDR3 is 12 residues long. CDR3 in amino acids: CASSEGRETQYF. The CDR3 nucleotides read TGCGCCAGCAGTGAGGGGCGAGAGACCCAGTACTTC.

The chain has TRBV11-2 and TRBJ2-1; the D gene is possibly TRBD2 (6 bases). Trimming took 5 bases from V and 4 from J, leaving 18 bases between them. This CDR3 contains 16 residues. Germline CDR1 and CDR2: SGHAT and FQNNGV. The CDR3 bases are TGTGCCAGCAGCGAACCCTTAGGGAGGAGGTACAATGAGCAGTTCTTC. Its translation: CASSEPLGRRYNEQFF.

V gene TRBV20-1 combines with J gene TRBJ1-2; D is unclear. V lost 6 bases to trimming and J lost 1 base, with 6 bases between them. Germline-derived CDR1 and CDR2 are DFQATT and SNEGSKA (reference sequence). This CDR3 region has 11 residues. CDR3 loop: CSARVNYGYTF. CDR3 bases: TGCAGTGCACGCGTTAACTATGGCTACACCTTC.

V usage is TRBV4-2 and J usage is TRBJ2-3; 9 nucleotides agree with TRBD2. With 1 base clipped from V and 1 base from J, the junction kept 9 bases outside the gene matches. The germline CDR1 and CDR2 sequences are LGHNA and YNFKEQ. This CDR3 comprises 18 residues. For the CDR3, the DNA is TGTGCCAGCAGCCAAGTAGCTAGCGGGGTCGGACGCACAGATACGCAGTATTTT. Its protein product is CASSQVASGVGRTDTQYF.

This clone occurred once. V usage is TRBV5-5 and J usage is TRBJ2-6; D possibly corresponds to TRBD2 (5 bases). Trimming took 5 bases from V and 2 from J, leaving 8 bases between them. This CDR3 is 14 amino acids long. Germline CDR1 reads SGHKS; CDR2 reads YYEKEE (reference sequence). The CDR3 spells CASSQEAGANVLTF. CDR3 nucleotide sequence: TGTGCCAGCAGTCAGGAGGCTGGGGCCAACGTCCTGACTTTC.

Concerning this clone: In the same sample, other DNA sequences code for this CDR3. V is TRBV18 and J is TRBJ1-1; D perhaps matches TRBD1 (5 bases). The CDR3 is 13 amino acids. Germline V lookup: CDR1 KGHSH, CDR2 LQKENI. The V gene lost 3 bases and the J gene lost 1 base, with 6 bases spanning the gap. CDR3 nucleotides: TGTGCCAGCTCACCTGGACAGAACACTGAAGCTTTCTTT. It specifies CASSPGQNTEAFF.

The chain links TRBV29-1 to TRBJ2-3; tentatively, D is TRBD2 (6 bases). There are 13 residues in the CDR3. The V gene lost 4 bases and the J gene lost 4 bases, with 12 bases spanning the gap. Germline CDR1 and CDR2: SQVTM and ANQGSEA. Here the CDR3 DNA reads TGCAGCGTTGCCCCCGGGAGTGCAGATACGCAGTATTTT. The encoded protein is CSVAPGSADTQYF.

The V gene is TRBV2, the J gene TRBJ2-7; D gene ambiguous. The CDR3 covers 13 residues. Germline values: CDR1 SNHLY, CDR2 FYNNEI. V shed 4 bases and J shed 2 bases, with 9 bases lying between them. The CDR3 protein is CASSVGVTYEQYF. CDR3 bases: TGTGCCAGCAGTGTCGGAGTTACCTACGAGCAGTACTTC.